The 22 T cell receptor beta chains below come from one sample, sequenced in a study of response to subunit inactivated influenza vaccine. One entry per CDR3 protein results from TCRdb running MiXCR on the RT-PCR reads. The repertoire includes 500,000 or so distinct CDR3 sequences, roughly 11% of them detected once, and roughly 12% sits in the top ten. The material was PBMCs from blood, obtained roughly 6 weeks after vaccination. The receptors derive from a man aged 45-65 years who received an inactivated influenza vaccine.

This sequence joins TRBV20-1 and TRBJ1-6; 9 nucleotides align to TRBD1. The V and J ends lost 2 bases and 8 bases, in that order; junction bases with no gene match: 7. This CDR3 is 15 amino acids long. Per the germline V gene, CDR1 is DFQATT and CDR2 is SNEGSKA (reference sequence). The CDR3 sequence is CSARQTGGNDSPLHF. The CDR3 DNA reads as TGCAGTGCTAGACAGACAGGGGGAAATGATTCACCCCTCCACTTT.

For this clonotype: A read error is possible here, since a much larger clone lies one base away. V and J are TRBV3-1 and TRBJ1-6; D perhaps matches TRBD1 (5 bases). The CDR3 is 12 residues long. The germline V gene encodes CDR1 LGHDT and CDR2 YNNKEL (reference sequence). This chain's CDR3 is CASSHQRGVVSF. CDR3 nucleotides: TGTGCCAGCAGCCACCAAAGGGGAGTCGTCAGCTTT.

This clonotype was observed at least ten times. This chain links TRBV4-3 with TRBJ2-3; 11 bases fit TRBD2. The germline CDR1 and CDR2 sequences are LGHNA and YSLEER. Trimming removed 1 base from V and 2 bases from J; junction bases left unmatched: 2. The CDR3 consists of 16 residues. CDR3 coding DNA: TGCGCCAGCAGCCAAGCTAGCGGGAGGAACACAGATACGCAGTATTTT. Residues: CASSQASGRNTDTQYF.

There are many counts of this clonotype. The genes are TRBV12-3 or TRBV12-4 and TRBJ2-1; TRBD1 agrees at 8 bases. Trimming removed 7 bases from V and 2 bases from J; junction bases left unmatched: 7. This CDR3 is 15 amino acids long. The CDR3 region is CASNPDRGPYNEQFF. The CDR3 DNA reads TGTGCCAGCAACCCCGACAGGGGACCCTACAATGAGCAGTTCTTC.

The J gene is TRBJ2-3, the V gene TRBV29-1, with D perhaps matching TRBD2 (6 bases). Germline V gene lookup returns CDR1 SQVTM and CDR2 ANQGSEA. The V and J ends lost 6 bases and 0 bases respectively, with 13 bases between them. CDR3 size: 14 residues. The CDR3 coding sequence is TGCAGCGTCACTAAGCGGGCCAGCACAGATACGCAGTATTTT. It translates to CSVTKRASTDTQYF.

This clonotype appeared many times. The chain uses TRBV25-1 and TRBJ2-5; 8 bases line up with TRBD2. V dropped 2 bases and J dropped 4; count of bases not matched to a gene: 3. The germline V gene encodes CDR1 MGHDK and CDR2 SYGVNS. This CDR3 is built from 14 residues. CDR3 bases: TGTGCCAGCAGTGAACTGCTAGCGGGAGAGACCCAGTACTTC. It yields the protein CASSELLAGETQYF.

The chain uses TRBV6-5 and TRBJ2-7; either TRBD1 or TRBD2 may supply D (5 bases each). V was clipped by 0 bases and J by 12 bases, with 18 bases between them. CDR1 is MNHEY, CDR2 SVGAGI, per germline. The CDR3 runs to 14 residues. This CDR3 reads CASSYSVPGPRPYF. The CDR3, as DNA: TGTGCCAGCAGTTACTCAGTACCGGGACCCCGCCCGTACTTC.

This clonotype was seen more than once but under ten times. CDR3 loop: CASSYLRVRANTGELFF. The CDR3 nucleotides are TGTGCCAGCAGTTACTTGAGAGTTAGGGCGAACACCGGGGAGCTGTTTTTT. The chain uses TRBV6-5 and TRBJ2-2; D remains unclear. Germline-derived CDR1 and CDR2 are MNHEY and SVGAGI. Trimming removed 1 base from V and 0 bases from J, with 12 bases in between. CDR3 length: 17 residues.

This clonotype was seen at least ten times. The CDR3 region is CASSWTTTAGEQYF. DNA for the CDR3: TGTGCCAGCAGCTGGACTACTACCGCCGGCGAGCAGTACTTC. V is TRBV7-8 and J is TRBJ2-7; maybe TRBD2 (6 bases). Trimming shortened V by 4 bases and J by 6 bases, and 16 bases separated the two germline ends. CDR3 size: 14 residues. Germline V gene lookup returns CDR1 SGHVS and CDR2 FQNEAQ.

This clonotype was recorded at least ten times. The V and J genes are TRBV12-3 or TRBV12-4 and TRBJ1-1, with D uncertain. With 7 bases removed from V and 0 bases from J, the gap between germline ends came to 6 bases. This CDR3 spans 12 amino acids. The CDR3 protein is CASNRMNTEAFF. DNA of the CDR3: TGTGCCAGCAACAGAATGAACACTGAAGCTTTCTTT.

This clonotype has more than one count but fewer than ten. The gene calls are TRBV28 and TRBJ2-7; 10 bases match TRBD2. From germline, CDR1 is MDHEN and CDR2 SYDVKM. The CDR3 loop spans 16 amino acids. V lost 4 bases to trimming and J lost 3 bases; unmatched junction nucleotides: 9. The CDR3 bases are TGTGCCAGCAGTTCAACTACTAGCGGGACCAGCTACGAGCAGTACTTC. Translation: CASSSTTSGTSYEQYF. Together with reference TRBV28 and TRBJ2-7, the CDR3 gives the full variable domain: DVKVTQSSRYLVKRTGEKVFLECVQDMDHENMFWYRQDPGLGLRLIYFSYDVKMKEKGDIPEGYSVSREKKERFSLILESASTNQTSMYLCASSSTTSGTSYEQYFGPGTRLTVT.

This clonotype was found many times. The chain recombines TRBV7-2 with TRBJ2-2; TRBD1 is a possible D gene (6 bases). The CDR3 consists of 14 residues. With 5 bases removed from V and 5 bases from J, the gap between germline ends came to 12 bases. Germline V gives CDR1 SGHTA, CDR2 FQGNSA. The CDR3 sequence is CASSLGQWTGELFF. The CDR3 bases are TGTGCCAGCAGCCTAGGACAGTGGACCGGGGAGCTGTTTTTT.

Only a few counts were recorded for this clonotype. In nucleotides, the CDR3 is TGTGCCAGCGGGGCACAGGGTGGCAATTCACCCCTCCACTTT. Protein sequence: CASGAQGGNSPLHF. The genes are TRBV7-9 and TRBJ1-6, with a possible D match to TRBD1 (6 bases). This CDR3 is 14 amino acids long. The V gene lost 8 bases and the J gene lost 7 bases, with 15 bases spanning the gap. CDR1 and CDR2 from the germline V gene are SEHNR and FQNEAQ (reference sequence).

This clonotype is a singleton in its sample. The V call is TRBV9, the J call TRBJ2-2; the match to TRBD2 covers 9 bases. This CDR3 has 16 residues. The V segment lost 0 bases and the J segment 6 bases; nucleotides outside the gene matches: 6. Per the germline V gene, CDR1 is SGDLS and CDR2 is YYNGEE. The CDR3 here is CASSVGSGSVAGELFF. The CDR3 nucleotides are TGTGCCAGCAGCGTAGGTAGCGGGAGCGTCGCCGGGGAGCTGTTTTTT.

This clonotype was counted a few times. The gene calls are TRBV28 and TRBJ2-3, with D perhaps matching TRBD2 (5 bases). The CDR3 totals 15 residues. Trimming removed 2 bases at V and 2 bases at J, with 11 bases between. Germline CDR1 reads MDHEN; CDR2 reads SYDVKM. CDR3 sequence: CASSLGGSHTDTQYF. CDR3 nucleotide sequence: TGTGCCAGCAGTTTAGGAGGTAGCCACACAGATACGCAGTATTTT. The whole variable domain, filled in from reference TRBV28 and TRBJ2-3, reads DVKVTQSSRYLVKRTGEKVFLECVQDMDHENMFWYRQDPGLGLRLIYFSYDVKMKEKGDIPEGYSVSREKKERFSLILESASTNQTSMYLCASSLGGSHTDTQYFGPGTRLTVL.

This clonotype was seen only a few times. The rearrangement joins TRBV4-1 to TRBJ2-7, with D hard to call. The V gene lost 1 base and the J gene lost 6 bases, with 16 bases spanning the gap. This CDR3 spans 15 amino acids. Germline V gene data show CDR1 as MGHRA and CDR2 as YSYEKL. The CDR3 DNA follows: TGCGCCAGCAGCCAAGGCACTTCCGAATGGGCCGAGCAGTACTTC. This gives the protein CASSQGTSEWAEQYF.

The genes are TRBV11-2 and TRBJ2-1; 7 nucleotides agree with TRBD1. The junction had 15 bases not matched to a gene; V was cut back by 5 bases and J by 2 bases. Germline V gene sequence: CDR1 SGHAT, CDR2 FQNNGV. The CDR3 has 18 residues. The CDR3 nucleotides read TGTGCCAGCAGCAGTTTTACAGGGGTTAGGGTCACCTACAATGAGCAGTTCTTC. It yields the protein CASSSFTGVRVTYNEQFF.

With regard to this clonotype: With a much larger clone just one base away, this may be a read error. The chain uses TRBV7-2 and TRBJ2-1, with 12 positions matching TRBD2. Germline assignment: CDR1 SGHTA and CDR2 FQGNSA. The CDR3 has 17 amino acids. CDR3 residues: CAGSFQIRLAGGNEQFF. The DNA for the CDR3 is TGTGCCGGCAGCTTTCAGATTAGGCTAGCGGGAGGGAATGAGCAGTTCTTC.

This clonotype was seen only a few times. The gene calls are TRBV6-1 and TRBJ1-3; D possibly corresponds to TRBD1 (6 bases). Germline V gene sequence: CDR1 MNHNS, CDR2 SASEGT. V lost 7 bases and J 0 bases, leaving 16 bases between the germline ends. The CDR3 contains 16 residues. The CDR3 DNA reads as TGTGCCAGCACCCCCCGGGGGCAGGGCTCTGGAAACACCATATATTTT. Translating gives CASTPRGQGSGNTIYF.

V usage is TRBV6-2 or TRBV6-3 and J usage is TRBJ2-3; D is perhaps TRBD2 (6 bases). This CDR3 has 14 residues. Trimming took off 7 bases at V and 4 bases at J, with 15 bases between the two ends. The germline CDR1 and CDR2 sequences are MNHEY and SVGEGT. CDR3 amino acids: CASTGLMRSDTQYF. Here the CDR3 DNA reads TGTGCCAGCACGGGACTCATGCGGTCAGATACGCAGTATTTT.

The sample holds many counts of this clonotype. V and J are TRBV5-1 and TRBJ1-1; D remains ambiguous. CDR3 size: 14 residues. Germline CDR1 and CDR2: SGHRS and YFSETQ. Trimming removed 4 bases at V and 1 base at J, with 11 bases between. The CDR3 coding sequence is TGCGCCAGCAGCCCGGGTGGTCAGAACACTGAAGCTTTCTTT. Residues: CASSPGGQNTEAFF. The variable domain in full, completed from reference TRBV5-1 and TRBJ1-1, reads KAGVTQTPRYLIKTRGQQVTLSCSPISGHRSVSWYQQTPGQGLQFLFEYFSETQRNKGNFPGRFSGRQFSNSRSEMNVSTLELGDSALYLCASSPGGQNTEAFFGQGTRLTVV.

A few counts support this clonotype. V usage is TRBV5-1 and J usage is TRBJ1-1, with 10 bases matching TRBD1. The CDR3 consists of 15 residues. Germline V gene lookup returns CDR1 SGHRS and CDR2 YFSETQ. J gave up 4 bases and V 2 bases, and 5 bases lay outside the gene matches. The CDR3 spells CASSLNGQGVTEAFF. Here the CDR3 DNA reads TGCGCCAGCAGCTTAAATGGACAGGGGGTCACTGAAGCTTTCTTT.